This T cell receptor (beta chain) was retrieved from a study of T cells in Graves' hyperthyroidism and ophthalmopathy. Study conclusions and caveats: Most thyroid clonotypes with frequency above 0.001 were detected in blood. Ophthalmopathy and stable hyperthyroidism were separated by a 13 V-J model.

This clonotype was seen ten or more times. Its antigen is as yet unknown. RNA transcripts served as the template for amplifying TCR beta CDR3 regions. With the HTBI primer set, the TCR CDR3 went through a first round of RT-PCR. TCRdb reprocessed the multiplex PCR reads with MiXCR, giving one entry per CDR3 protein. Counted here are roughly 500,000 distinct CDR3 sequences, 46% occurring once; the ten biggest clones make up approximately 44%. Germline V CDR1 and CDR2: SGHTA, FQGNSA. The V and J ends lost 3 bases and 10 bases respectively, with 16 bases between them. The CDR3 covers 15 residues. The chain carries TRBV7-2 and TRBJ1-6; possible D gene TRBD1, 6 bases. Sequencing input: peripheral blood or thyroid tissue (not recorded which). The receptor's source is an adult woman with Graves' disease, either hyperthyroidism or ophthalmopathy (not recorded which). The CDR3 sequence is CASSLEGGLGSPLHF. The CDR3 coding sequence is TGTGCCAGCAGCTTGGAGGGGGGGCTAGGATCACCCCTCCACTTT.